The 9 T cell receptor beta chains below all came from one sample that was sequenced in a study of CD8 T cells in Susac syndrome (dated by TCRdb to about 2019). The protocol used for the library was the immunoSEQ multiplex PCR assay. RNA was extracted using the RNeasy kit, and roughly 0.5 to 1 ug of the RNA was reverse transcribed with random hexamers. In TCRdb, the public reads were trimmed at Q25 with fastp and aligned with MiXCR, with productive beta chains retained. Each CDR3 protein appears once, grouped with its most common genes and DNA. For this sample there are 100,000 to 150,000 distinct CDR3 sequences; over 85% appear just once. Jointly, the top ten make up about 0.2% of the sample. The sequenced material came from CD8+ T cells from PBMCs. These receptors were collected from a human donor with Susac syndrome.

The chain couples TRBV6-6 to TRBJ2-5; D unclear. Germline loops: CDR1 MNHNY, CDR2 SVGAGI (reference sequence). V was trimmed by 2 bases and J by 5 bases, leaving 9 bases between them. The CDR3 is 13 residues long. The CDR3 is CASSYGQEETQYF. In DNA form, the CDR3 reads TGTGCCAGCAGTTACGGCCAGGAGGAGACCCAGTACTTC.

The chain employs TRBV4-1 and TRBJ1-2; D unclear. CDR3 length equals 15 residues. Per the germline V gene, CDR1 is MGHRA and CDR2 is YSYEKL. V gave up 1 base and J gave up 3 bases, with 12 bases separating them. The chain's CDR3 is CASSQGTVRDYGYTF. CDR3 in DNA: TGCGCCAGCAGCCAAGGGACGGTTAGGGACTATGGCTACACCTTC.

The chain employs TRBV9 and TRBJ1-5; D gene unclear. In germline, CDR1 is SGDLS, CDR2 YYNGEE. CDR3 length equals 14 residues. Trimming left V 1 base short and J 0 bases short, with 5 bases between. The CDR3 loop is CASSVSDSNQPQHF. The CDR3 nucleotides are TGTGCCAGCAGCGTATCGGATAGCAATCAGCCCCAGCATTTT.

CDR3 DNA: TGTGCCACCAGCAGAGAGGCTAGCTGGGAGGATGAGCAGTTCTTC. It is translated as CATSREASWEDEQFF. The chain employs TRBV15 and TRBJ2-1; weak D call: TRBD2 (6 bases). Trimming removed 0 bases at V and 8 bases at J, with 14 bases between. This CDR3 region has 15 residues. CDR1 and CDR2 (germline): LNHNV, YYDKDF (reference sequence).

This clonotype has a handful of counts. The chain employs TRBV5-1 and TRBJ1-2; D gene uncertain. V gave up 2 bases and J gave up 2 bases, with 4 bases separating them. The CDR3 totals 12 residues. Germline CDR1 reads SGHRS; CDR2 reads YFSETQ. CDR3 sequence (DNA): TGCGCCAGCAGCTTAACAAACTATGGCTACACCTTC. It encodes CASSLTNYGYTF.

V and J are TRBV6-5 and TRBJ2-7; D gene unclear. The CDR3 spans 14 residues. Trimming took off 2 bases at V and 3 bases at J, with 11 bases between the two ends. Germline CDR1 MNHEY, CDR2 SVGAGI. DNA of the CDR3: TGTGCCAGCAGTTACCAGGCAGGAAGCTACGAGCAGTACTTC. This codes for CASSYQAGSYEQYF.

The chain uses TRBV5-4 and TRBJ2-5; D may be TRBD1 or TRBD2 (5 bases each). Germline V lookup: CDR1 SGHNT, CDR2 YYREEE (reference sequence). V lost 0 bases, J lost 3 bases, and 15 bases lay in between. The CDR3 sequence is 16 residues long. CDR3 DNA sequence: TGTGCCAGCAGCTTGGAAGTTTCGGGGCGAAAAGAGACCCAGTACTTC. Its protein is CASSLEVSGRKETQYF.

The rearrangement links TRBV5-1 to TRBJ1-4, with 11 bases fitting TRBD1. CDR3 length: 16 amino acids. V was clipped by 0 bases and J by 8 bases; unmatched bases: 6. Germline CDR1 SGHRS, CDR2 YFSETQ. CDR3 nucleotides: TGCGCCAGCAGCTTGGGGACAGGGGGCGCTGAAGAAAAACTGTTTTTT. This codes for CASSLGTGGAEEKLFF.

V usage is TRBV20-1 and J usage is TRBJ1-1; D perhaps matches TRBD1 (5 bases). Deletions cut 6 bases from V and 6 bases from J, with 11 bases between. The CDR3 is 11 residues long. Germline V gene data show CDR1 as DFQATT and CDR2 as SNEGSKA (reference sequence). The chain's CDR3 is CSAPTGPEAFF. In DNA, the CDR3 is TGCAGTGCCCCCACGGGGCCTGAAGCTTTCTTT.